A selection of T cell receptor beta chains follows, all from one sample in a study of OX40 agonist ivuxolimab in advanced cancers. Repertoires were generated with immunoSEQ multiplex PCR, while TCRdb's copy carries only in-frame clones and drops some. Among 72,000 or so clones listed, 87% were seen once. The sequencing used CD4+ or CD8+ T cells sorted from blood, collected in a trial of the OX40 agonist ivuxolimab. The receptors derive from an adult with an advanced solid tumor such as melanoma, head and neck, liver or kidney cancer. The CDR3 runs from the conserved cysteine through the conserved F or W. D genes are given only for firm matches. The listing skips clone size in some rows; elsewhere it reads once, few, many or a size class.

J,V,D,size,DNA,CDR3
TRBJ1-5,TRBV30,NA,NA,TGTGCCTGGACTCTTCAGGGGAATCAGCCCCAGCATTTT,CAWTLQGNQPQHF
TRBJ2-1,TRBV2,NA,NA,TGTGCCAGCAGTGAAAGGGAAGCGGTTTACAATGAGCAGTTCTTC,CASSEREAVYNEQFF
TRBJ1-2,TRBV21-1,NA,NA,TGTGCCAGCACTTCAGTTGGGGGGGCGGTTGGCTACACCTTC,CASTSVGGAVGYTF
TRBJ1-5,TRBV5-6,NA,once,TGTGCCAGCAGCTTGGTGGGGGCAAACAATCAGCCCCAGCATTTT,CASSLVGANNQPQHF
TRBJ2-7,TRBV6-6,NA,NA,TGTGCCAGCAGCCACCGTGGTTTAGCCTACGAGCAGTACTTC,CASSHRGLAYEQYF
TRBJ2-7,TRBV6-5,NA,NA,TGTGCCAGCAGTAAGGCCGGAACCGACGAGCAGTACTTC,CASSKAGTDEQYF
TRBJ2-1,TRBV6-5,NA,NA,TGTGCCAGCAGTAGGGACAATGAGCAGTTCTTC,CASSRDNEQFF
TRBJ2-5,TRBV7-9,NA,NA,TGTGCCAGCAGCTTATCTTCTAGGGAGACCCAGTACTTC,CASSLSSRETQYF
TRBJ2-3,TRBV5-1,NA,NA,TGCGCCAGCAGCTTGGAAGGGGCCCACTCTACAGATACGCAGTATTTT,CASSLEGAHSTDTQYF
TRBJ2-4,TRBV18,NA,NA,TGTGCCAGCTCACCACTTGAGGGGGGGAACATTCAGTACTTC,CASSPLEGGNIQYF
TRBJ2-6,TRBV30,NA,NA,TGTGCCTGGAGTGAATGGGGATCCGGGGCCAACGTCCTGACTTTC,CAWSEWGSGANVLTF
TRBJ2-5,TRBV7-2,NA,NA,TGTGCCAGCAGCCAAACTCAAGAGACCCAGTACTTC,CASSQTQETQYF
TRBJ2-1,TRBV7-9,TRBD1,NA,TGTGCCAGCACCACCGGGACAGGAGTCTACAATGAGCAGTTCTTC,CASTTGTGVYNEQFF
TRBJ2-3,TRBV11-3,TRBD2,once,TGTGCCAGCAGCATCTCAGCGGGAGGGGCAGATACGCAGTATTTT,CASSISAGGADTQYF
TRBJ1-6,TRBV6-1,NA,NA,TGTGCCAGCAGTCGGGGGGCGGTCCGGTCACCCCTCCACTTT,CASSRGAVRSPLHF
TRBJ1-1,TRBV7-9,NA,few,TGTGCCAGCAGCTCGTCGGCCACTGAAGCTTTCTTT,CASSSSATEAFF
TRBJ2-7,TRBV7-2,NA,NA,TGTGCCAGCAGCTTTGGATTTTGGGGTAGGACGGACTACGAGCAGTACTTC,CASSFGFWGRTDYEQYF
TRBJ2-3,TRBV2,NA,NA,TGTGCCAGCGTTTCAGAAGCGACCTCCACAGATACGCAGTATTTT,CASVSEATSTDTQYF
TRBJ2-3,TRBV28,NA,NA,TGTGCCAGCAGTTTAGGGGCGGGGGCGGCATACACAGATACGCAGTATTTT,CASSLGAGAAYTDTQYF
TRBJ2-3,TRBV6-5,NA,few,TGTGCCAGCAGTGTCCGACGGAGCACAGATACGCAGTATTTT,CASSVRRSTDTQYF
TRBJ2-5,TRBV6-1,NA,NA,TGTGCCAGCAGTGAAGCATGGATCAATCAAGAGACCCAGTACTTC,CASSEAWINQETQYF
TRBJ2-1,TRBV10-3,TRBD2,NA,TGTGCCATCAGTGGGCCTACTAGCGGGAGTAATGAGCAGTTCTTC,CAISGPTSGSNEQFF
TRBJ1-4,TRBV5-1,NA,NA,TGCGCCAGCGCCGACAGTTATAATGAAAAACTGTTTTTT,CASADSYNEKLFF
TRBJ2-4,TRBV7-2,TRBD1,once,TGTGCCAGCAGCTTCCGAGGGGGCGGAAACATTCAGTACTTC,CASSFRGGGNIQYF
TRBJ2-1,TRBV27,NA,once,TGTGCCAGCAGGTCCCAGGGGCCTCGCTCCTACAATGAGCAGTTCTTC,CASRSQGPRSYNEQFF
TRBJ2-1,TRBV5-1,TRBD2,NA,TGCGCCAGCAGCCCGGCGGGGGGGTACAATGAGCAGTTCTTC,CASSPAGGYNEQFF